The source of this T cell receptor (beta chain) is a study of naive and memory T cell subsets. Germline V gene lookup returns CDR1 MNHNS and CDR2 SASEGT. With 1 base removed from V and 0 bases from J, the gap between germline ends came to 7 bases. The CDR3 contains 15 residues. An oligonucleotide containing a UMI was ligated to the 3' end of TCR cDNA. Adult healthy volunteers gave 2.5 ml peripheral blood for whole-blood RNA. Reverse transcription used DNase-treated unsorted total RNA, aiming for 1 to 1000 ng. Findings and limits, study-wide: Potentially, T cell activation and differentiation skew this RNA-based measurement.

Four PCR rounds used nested alpha and beta constant region primers plus the SP2 primer. Alpha and beta constant region primers primed reverse transcription for blood and skin samples. One entry per CDR3 protein results from TCRdb running MiXCR on the 5' RACE reads. The data show some 60,000 distinct CDR3 sequences, under 10% seen once. This clonotype was recorded at least ten times. Antigen unknown. The gene calls are TRBV6-1 and TRBJ1-5; perhaps TRBD1 as D (5 bases). This clonotype originated in a female donor in good health. CDR3 loop: CASSEVGVSNQPQHF. Here the CDR3 DNA reads TGTGCCAGCAGTGAAGTAGGGGTTAGCAATCAGCCCCAGCATTTT.